The 20 T cell receptor beta chains reported below all come from one sample, sequenced in a study of lymphopenia after photon versus proton radiotherapy. The assay was immunoSEQ multiplex PCR, and TCRdb's table has in-frame clones only and misses some. The data show around 150,000 clones, approximately 86% seen once. This specimen consisted of peripheral blood, obtained from a patient treated with photon-based radiotherapy. All receptors derive from a man aged 50-59 years with gastric cancer.

This chain links TRBV6-5 with TRBJ1-2; no reliable D call. Per germline, CDR1 MNHEY and CDR2 SVGAGI. Trimming cost V 4 bases and J 4 bases, with 4 bases left between them. The CDR3 is 11 amino acids. The CDR3 protein is CASSSPYGYTF. The CDR3 region has the DNA TGTGCCAGCAGTTCCCCCTATGGCTACACCTTC.

The chain employs TRBV10-3 and TRBJ1-2; D is unresolved. Germline values: CDR1 ENHRY, CDR2 SYGVKD. The CDR3 contains 16 residues. V was pared by 0 bases and J by 4 bases, with 15 bases between. The CDR3 region has the DNA TGTGCCATCAGTGAGTCCCCGGGTCTCTGGGGCTATGGCTACACCTTC. Its protein is CAISESPGLWGYGYTF.

V and J are TRBV5-4 and TRBJ1-5; maybe TRBD1 (5 bases). Germline V lookup: CDR1 SGHNT, CDR2 YYREEE (reference sequence). Trimming cost V 5 bases and J 4 bases, with 10 bases left between them. The CDR3 contains 13 residues. DNA for the CDR3: TGTGCCAGCAGTACAGGAATAAATCAGCCCCAGCATTTT. This encodes CASSTGINQPQHF.

A single count supports this clone. The chain couples TRBV30 to TRBJ1-2; unclear D gene. Germline V CDR1 and CDR2: GTSNPN, SVGIG (reference sequence). V was pared by 4 bases and J by 8 bases, with 14 bases between. This CDR3 spans 12 amino acids. The CDR3 sequence: CAWIGGGNGYTF. The CDR3 coding sequence is TGTGCCTGGATAGGCGGAGGGAACGGCTACACCTTC.

The chain links TRBV6-4 to TRBJ2-1; D is unclear. This CDR3 is 11 amino acids long. Trimming took off 5 bases at V and 11 bases at J, with 10 bases between the two ends. Germline V gene data show CDR1 as MRHNA and CDR2 as SNTAGT. The CDR3 spells CASSSGRKQFF. The CDR3 region has the DNA TGTGCCAGCAGTTCCGGGCGAAAGCAGTTCTTC.

The chain couples TRBV19 to TRBJ2-5; D might be TRBD2 (6 bases). Germline CDR1 is LNHDA and CDR2 is SQIVND (reference sequence). The V and J ends lost 5 bases and 2 bases respectively, with 6 bases between them. The length of the CDR3 is 12 residues. The CDR3 loop reads CASSAGQETQYF. CDR3 nucleotide sequence: TGTGCCAGTAGTGCGGGACAAGAGACCCAGTACTTC.

The chain recombines TRBV27 with TRBJ2-4; weak D call: TRBD1 (6 bases). The V end was cut by 2 bases, the J end by 0 bases, with 14 bases between. The CDR3 length is 17 residues. Germline CDR1 MNHEY, CDR2 SMNVEV (reference sequence). CDR3 in amino acids: CASSLRGIDLAKNIQYF. For the CDR3, the DNA is TGTGCCAGCAGTTTAAGGGGGATAGATCTAGCCAAAAACATTCAGTACTTC.

The rearrangement uses TRBV5-1 and TRBJ1-1; 8 bases line up with TRBD1. Germline V gene data show CDR1 as SGHRS and CDR2 as YFSETQ. With V trimmed by 4 bases and J by 4 bases, 9 bases remained unmatched. This CDR3 spans 15 amino acids. The DNA of the CDR3 is TGCGCCAGCAGCGGAGTGACAGGGGCGTTCACTGAAGCTTTCTTT. It is translated as CASSGVTGAFTEAFF.

This chain joins TRBV9 and TRBJ2-6; either TRBD1 or TRBD2 may supply D (6 bases each). V was cut by 7 bases and J by 1 base, with 12 bases left in between. The CDR3 has 15 residues. The V gene's germline CDR1 is SGDLS and CDR2 YYNGEE. The CDR3 here is CASGPGASGANVLTF. In nucleotides, the CDR3 is TGTGCCAGCGGCCCGGGGGCGTCTGGGGCCAACGTCCTGACTTTC.

The rearrangement joins TRBV4-2 to TRBJ2-7, with 9 positions matching TRBD2. CDR3 length: 16 residues. Per the germline V gene, CDR1 is LGHNA and CDR2 is YNFKEQ. J lost 4 bases, V lost 3 bases, and 10 bases had no gene match. This CDR3 is CASSQRASGTLYEQYF. The CDR3 bases are TGTGCCAGCAGCCAGCGGGCTAGCGGGACTCTATACGAGCAGTACTTC.

This clone was seen only a few times. The rearrangement uses TRBV4-2 and TRBJ1-5, with 11 bases fitting TRBD1. Germline loops: CDR1 LGHNA, CDR2 YNFKEQ. After removal of 3 bases from V and 2 bases from J, the junction contained 3 bases not matched to a gene. There are 16 residues in the CDR3. The CDR3, as DNA: TGTGCCAGCAGCCATGGACAGGGGGCGGGCAATCAGCCCCAGCATTTT. Amino acid sequence: CASSHGQGAGNQPQHF.

The chain links TRBV7-2 to TRBJ2-7, with 12 bases lining up with TRBD1. The germline V gene encodes CDR1 SGHTA and CDR2 FQGNSA. V shed 3 bases and J 7 bases; nucleotides not matched to a gene: 7. The CDR3 is 15 amino acids. Here the CDR3 reads CASSLAGQGANEQYF. In nucleotides, the CDR3 is TGTGCCAGCAGCTTGGCGGGACAGGGGGCAAATGAGCAGTACTTC.

The chain links TRBV14 to TRBJ1-1, with a weak D call TRBD1 (5 bases). CDR1 and CDR2 (germline): SGHDN, FVKESK. Trimming removed 1 base from V and 1 base from J, with 10 bases in between. CDR3 size: 15 residues. CDR3 protein: CASSQVGGSNTEAFF. The DNA of the CDR3 is TGTGCCAGCAGCCAAGTTGGGGGATCGAACACTGAAGCTTTCTTT.

The chain combines TRBV11-2 with TRBJ2-2; D not resolved. This CDR3 contains 13 residues. Germline CDR1 reads SGHAT; CDR2 reads FQNNGV. V was trimmed by 1 base and J by 4 bases, leaving 4 bases between them. This CDR3 reads CASSLVSTGELFF. In nucleotides, the CDR3 is TGTGCCAGCAGCTTAGTGTCCACCGGGGAGCTGTTTTTT.

V gene TRBV19 combines with J gene TRBJ1-1, with 9 nucleotides matching TRBD1. Germline V CDR1 and CDR2: LNHDA, SQIVND (reference sequence). J gave up 4 bases and V 6 bases, and 3 bases lay outside the gene matches. CDR3 size: 13 residues. The CDR3 spells CASRGQGFTEAFF. The CDR3 nucleotides read TGTGCCAGTAGGGGACAGGGATTCACTGAAGCTTTCTTT.

Note on this clone: A junction boundary mismatches the germline segment, possibly from a read error. This chain's CDR3 is CASILRGGYGYTF. For the CDR3, the DNA is TGTGCCAGCATCTTGAGGGGAGGCTATGGCTACACCTTC. J is TRBJ1-2 and V is TRBV5-8; D possibly corresponds to TRBD1 (5 bases). The CDR3 consists of 13 residues. Germline CDR1 is SGHTS and CDR2 is YDEGEE. The variable domain in full, with the rest retrieved from reference TRBV5-8 and TRBJ1-2, is EAGVTQSPTHLIKTRGQQATLRCSPISGHTSVYWYQQALGLGLQFLLWYDEGEERNRGNFPPRFSGRQFPNYSSELNVNALELEDSALYLCASILRGGYGYTFGSGTRLTVV.

The J gene is TRBJ2-7, the V gene TRBV5-1, with TRBD2 identical over 11 bases. Trimming cost V 4 bases and J 0 bases; bases outside gene matches: 6. CDR1 is SGHRS, CDR2 YFSETQ, per germline. CDR3 length: 16 amino acids. The CDR3 here is CASSGRTSGSSYEQYF. The DNA of the CDR3 is TGCGCCAGCAGCGGACGCACTAGCGGGAGCTCCTACGAGCAGTACTTC.

V gene TRBV18 combines with J gene TRBJ1-1; tentatively, D is TRBD1 (6 bases). Looked up from germline, CDR1 is KGHSH and CDR2 is LQKENI. The CDR3 length is 14 residues. V was trimmed by 2 bases and J by 0 bases, leaving 7 bases between them. This chain's CDR3 is CASSPGGMNTEAFF. CDR3 DNA: TGTGCCAGCTCACCAGGGGGCATGAACACTGAAGCTTTCTTT.

The chain employs TRBV11-3 and TRBJ2-1; 10 bases line up with TRBD2. Germline V gene data show CDR1 as SGHNT and CDR2 as YENEEA. This CDR3 is 15 amino acids long. The V segment lost 5 bases and the J segment 3 bases; nucleotides outside the gene matches: 4. CDR3 DNA sequence: TGTGCCAGCAGCCCCCGGACTAGCGGCTACAATGAGCAGTTCTTC. It is translated as CASSPRTSGYNEQFF.

In this sample, this clone turned up once. The chain joins TRBV7-2 to TRBJ2-1; 9 positions match TRBD2. The CDR3 contains 16 residues. Per the germline V gene, CDR1 is SGHTA and CDR2 is FQGNSA. Unmatched junction bases numbered 7, after V lost 1 base and J lost 6 bases. CDR3 residues: CASSLVASGVFNEQFF. In nucleotides, the CDR3 is TGTGCCAGCAGCTTAGTGGCTAGCGGGGTCTTCAATGAGCAGTTCTTC.